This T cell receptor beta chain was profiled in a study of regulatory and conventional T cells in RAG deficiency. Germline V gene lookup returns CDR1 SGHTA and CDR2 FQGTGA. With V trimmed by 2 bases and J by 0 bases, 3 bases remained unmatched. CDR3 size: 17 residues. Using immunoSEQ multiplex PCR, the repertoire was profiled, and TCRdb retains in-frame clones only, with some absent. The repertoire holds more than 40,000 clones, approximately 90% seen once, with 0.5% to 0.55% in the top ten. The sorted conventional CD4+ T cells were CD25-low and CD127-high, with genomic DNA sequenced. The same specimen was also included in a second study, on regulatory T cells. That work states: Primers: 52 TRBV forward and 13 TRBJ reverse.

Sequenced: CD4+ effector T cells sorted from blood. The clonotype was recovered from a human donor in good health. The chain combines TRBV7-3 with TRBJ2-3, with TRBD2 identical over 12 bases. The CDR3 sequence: CASSLAGTSGSTDTQYF. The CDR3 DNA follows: TGTGCCAGCAGCTTAGCCGGGACTAGCGGGAGCACAGATACGCAGTATTTT.